These 4 T cell receptor beta chains were sequenced from one sample in a study of regulatory T cells in long-lasting Graves disease. The time point is: persistent/refractory GD, antithyroid drugs over 5 years with positive TRAb. With RNA extracted from PBMCs as input, the TCR library was made. For TCR beta, libraries came from iRepertoire HTBI primers and Arm-PCR of CDR3 regions. MiXCR, run by TCRdb on the multiplex PCR reads, gives a single entry per CDR3 protein. The table includes around 430,000 distinct CDR3 sequences, about 20% detected once. This material consisted of peripheral blood mononuclear cells (PBMCs), taken when the disease was refractory, from a patient treated with antithyroid drugs. The receptors here all came from a female donor with Graves disease.

This clonotype was found many times. V usage is TRBV6-5 and J usage is TRBJ2-2, with D tentatively TRBD1 (6 bases). The CDR3 has 14 residues. V was clipped by 2 bases and J by 5 bases, with 9 bases between them. The germline V gene encodes CDR1 MNHEY and CDR2 SVGAGI. The CDR3: CASSYNRVTGELFF. The CDR3 DNA sequence: TGTGCCAGCAGTTACAACAGGGTTACCGGGGAGCTGTTTTTT.

This clonotype was found many times. V and J are TRBV27 and TRBJ2-7; D gene uncertain. This CDR3 is built from 14 residues. V lost 1 base, J lost 1 base, and 8 bases lay in between. Germline lookup yields CDR1 MNHEY and CDR2 SMNVEV (reference sequence). CDR3 nucleotide sequence: TGTGCCAGCAGTTTATGGATCCAGTCCTACGAGCAGTACTTC. Translating gives CASSLWIQSYEQYF.

A word on this clonotype: At one boundary the junction diverges from the germline segment, which might be a read error. The rearrangement links TRBV11-2 to TRBJ1-1; D remains unclear. The CDR3 totals 16 residues. CDR1 is SGHAT and CDR2 is FQNNGV in the germline V gene. DNA of the CDR3: TGTGCCAGCAGCCTCCCCGGACTGGGCTCGAACACCGAAGCTTTCTTT. Translation: CASSLPGLGSNTEAFF.

This clonotype was recorded a few times. The chain recombines TRBV7-9 with TRBJ2-5; D gene uncertain. This CDR3 has 13 amino acids. Germline loops: CDR1 SEHNR, CDR2 FQNEAQ (reference sequence). The V and J ends lost 5 bases and 5 bases respectively, with 12 bases between them. The CDR3 is CASSDVPHETQYF. CDR3 bases: TGTGCCAGCAGCGACGTCCCCCACGAGACCCAGTACTTC. Complete variable domain (other parts from reference TRBV7-9 and TRBJ2-5): DTGVSQNPRHKITKRGQNVTFRCDPISEHNRLYWYRQTLGQGPEFLTYFQNEAQLEKSRLLSDRFSAERPKGSFSTLEIQRTEQGDSAMYLCASSDVPHETQYFGPGTRLLVL.